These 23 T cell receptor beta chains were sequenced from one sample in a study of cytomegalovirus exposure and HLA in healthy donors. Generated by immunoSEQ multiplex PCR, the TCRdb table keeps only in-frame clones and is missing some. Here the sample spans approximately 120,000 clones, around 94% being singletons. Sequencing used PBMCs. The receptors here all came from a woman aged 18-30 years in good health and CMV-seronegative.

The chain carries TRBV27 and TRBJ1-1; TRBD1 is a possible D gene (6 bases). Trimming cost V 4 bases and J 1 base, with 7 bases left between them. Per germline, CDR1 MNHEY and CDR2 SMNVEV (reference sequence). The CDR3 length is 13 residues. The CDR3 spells CASSSQGNTEAFF. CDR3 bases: TGTGCCAGCAGTTCACAGGGGAACACTGAAGCTTTCTTT.

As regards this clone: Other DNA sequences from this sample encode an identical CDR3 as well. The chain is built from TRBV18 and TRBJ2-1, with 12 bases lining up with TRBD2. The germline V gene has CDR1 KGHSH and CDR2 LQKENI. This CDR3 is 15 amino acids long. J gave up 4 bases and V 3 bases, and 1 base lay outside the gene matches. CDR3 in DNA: TGTGCCAGCTCACCCGGGACTAGCGGGTACAATGAGCAGTTCTTC. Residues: CASSPGTSGYNEQFF. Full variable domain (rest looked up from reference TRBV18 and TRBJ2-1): NAGVMQNPRHLVRRRGQEARLRCSPMKGHSHVYWYRQLPEEGLKFMVYLQKENIIDESGMPKERFSAEFPKEGPSILRIQQVVRGDSAAYFCASSPGTSGYNEQFFGPGTRLTVL.

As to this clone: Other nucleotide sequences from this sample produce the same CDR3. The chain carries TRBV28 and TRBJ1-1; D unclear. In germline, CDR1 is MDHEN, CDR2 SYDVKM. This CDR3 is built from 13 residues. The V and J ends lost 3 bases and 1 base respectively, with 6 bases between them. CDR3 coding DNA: TGTGCCAGCAGTTTTCGGGGGAACACTGAAGCTTTCTTT. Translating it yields CASSFRGNTEAFF.

In DNA, the CDR3 is TGTGCCAGCAGTGAGTTGGACAGGGGCTACAATGAGCAGTTCTTC. It is translated as CASSELDRGYNEQFF. The chain combines TRBV6-1 with TRBJ2-1; 9 nucleotides agree with TRBD1. J lost 3 bases, V lost 3 bases, and 3 bases had no gene match. Germline loops: CDR1 MNHNS, CDR2 SASEGT. The CDR3 consists of 15 residues.

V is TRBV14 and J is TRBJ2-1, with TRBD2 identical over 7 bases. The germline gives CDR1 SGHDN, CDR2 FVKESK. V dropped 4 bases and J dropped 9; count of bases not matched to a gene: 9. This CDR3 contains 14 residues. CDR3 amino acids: CASSRLAGAREQFF. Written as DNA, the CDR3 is TGTGCCAGCAGCCGTCTGGCGGGAGCGCGTGAGCAGTTCTTC.

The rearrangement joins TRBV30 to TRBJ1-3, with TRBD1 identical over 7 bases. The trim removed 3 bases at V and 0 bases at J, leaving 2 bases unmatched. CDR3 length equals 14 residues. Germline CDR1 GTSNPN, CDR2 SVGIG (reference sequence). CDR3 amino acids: CAWSRTGSGNTIYF. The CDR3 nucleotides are TGTGCCTGGAGCCGGACAGGCTCTGGAAACACCATATATTTT. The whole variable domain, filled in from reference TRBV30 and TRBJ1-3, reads SQTIHQWPATLVQPVGSPLSLECTVEGTSNPNLYWYRQAAGRGLQLLFYSVGIGQISSEVPQNLSASRPQDRQFILSSKKLLLSDSGFYLCAWSRTGSGNTIYFGEGSWLTVV.

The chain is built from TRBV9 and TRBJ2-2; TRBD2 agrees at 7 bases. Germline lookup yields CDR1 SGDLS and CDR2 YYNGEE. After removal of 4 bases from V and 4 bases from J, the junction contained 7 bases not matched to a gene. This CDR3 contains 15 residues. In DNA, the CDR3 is TGTGCCAGCAGCCTAAGCGGGGAAGGCACCGGGGAGCTGTTTTTT. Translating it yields CASSLSGEGTGELFF. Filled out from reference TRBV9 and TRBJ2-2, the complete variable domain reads DSGVTQTPKHLITATGQRVTLRCSPRSGDLSVYWYQQSLDQGLQFLIQYYNGEERAKGNILERFSAQQFPDLHSELNLSSLELGDSALYFCASSLSGEGTGELFFGEGSRLTVL.

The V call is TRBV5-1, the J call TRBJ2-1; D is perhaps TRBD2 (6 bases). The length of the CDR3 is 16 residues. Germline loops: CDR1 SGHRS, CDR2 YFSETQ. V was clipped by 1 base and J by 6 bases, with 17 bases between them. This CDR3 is CASSLSAGRPLNEQFF. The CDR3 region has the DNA TGCGCCAGCAGCTTGTCGGCGGGGAGACCCCTCAATGAGCAGTTCTTC.

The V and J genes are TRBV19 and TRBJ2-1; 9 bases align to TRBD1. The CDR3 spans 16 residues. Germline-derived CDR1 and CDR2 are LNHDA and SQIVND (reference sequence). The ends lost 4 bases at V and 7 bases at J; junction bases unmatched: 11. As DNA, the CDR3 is TGTGCCAGTAGTACCTTACAGGGGGCGTTGGAGAATGAGCAGTTCTTC. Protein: CASSTLQGALENEQFF. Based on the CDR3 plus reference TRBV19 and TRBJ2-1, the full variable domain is DGGITQSPKYLFRKEGQNVTLSCEQNLNHDAMYWYRQDPGQGLRLIYYSQIVNDFQKGDIAEGYSVSREKKESFPLTVTSAQKNPTAFYLCASSTLQGALENEQFFGPGTRLTVL.

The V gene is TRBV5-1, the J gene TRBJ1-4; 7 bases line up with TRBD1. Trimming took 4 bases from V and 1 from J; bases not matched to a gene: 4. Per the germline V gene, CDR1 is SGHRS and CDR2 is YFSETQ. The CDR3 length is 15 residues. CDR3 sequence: CASSIGTETNEKLFF. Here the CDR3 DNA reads TGCGCCAGCAGCATCGGGACAGAAACTAATGAAAAACTGTTTTTT.

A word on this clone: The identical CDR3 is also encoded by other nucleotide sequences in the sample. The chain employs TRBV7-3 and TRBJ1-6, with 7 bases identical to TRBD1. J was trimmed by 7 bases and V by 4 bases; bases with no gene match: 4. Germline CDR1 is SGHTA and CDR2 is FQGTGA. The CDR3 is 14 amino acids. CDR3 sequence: CASSSGTANSPLHF. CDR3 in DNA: TGTGCCAGCAGCTCCGGGACAGCAAATTCACCCCTCCACTTT.

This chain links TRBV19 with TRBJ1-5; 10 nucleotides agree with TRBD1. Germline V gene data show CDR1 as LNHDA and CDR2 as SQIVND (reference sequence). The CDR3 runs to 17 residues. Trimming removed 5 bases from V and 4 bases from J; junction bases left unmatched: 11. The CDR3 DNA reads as TGTGCCAGTAGTTCCTCCGCCGGGACAGGGGTGAATCAGCCCCAGCATTTT. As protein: CASSSSAGTGVNQPQHF.

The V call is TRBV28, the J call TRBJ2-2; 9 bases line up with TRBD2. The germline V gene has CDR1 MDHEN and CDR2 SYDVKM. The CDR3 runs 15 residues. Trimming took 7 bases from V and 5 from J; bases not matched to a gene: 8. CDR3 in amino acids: CASTVRLAGTGELFF. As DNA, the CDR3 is TGTGCCAGCACCGTACGGCTAGCGGGGACCGGGGAGCTGTTTTTT.

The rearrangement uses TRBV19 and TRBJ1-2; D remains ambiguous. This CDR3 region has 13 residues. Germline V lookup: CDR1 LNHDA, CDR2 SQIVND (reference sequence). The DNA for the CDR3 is TGTGCTACTCGGGTTAAAGCTAACTATGGCTACACCTTC. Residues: CATRVKANYGYTF.

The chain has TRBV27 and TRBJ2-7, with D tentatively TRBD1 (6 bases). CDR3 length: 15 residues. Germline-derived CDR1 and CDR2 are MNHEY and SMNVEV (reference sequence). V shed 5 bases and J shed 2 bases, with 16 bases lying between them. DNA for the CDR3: TGTGCCAGCAGTACCAGACAGGTTGGGGCCTACGAGCAGTACTTC. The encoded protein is CASSTRQVGAYEQYF.

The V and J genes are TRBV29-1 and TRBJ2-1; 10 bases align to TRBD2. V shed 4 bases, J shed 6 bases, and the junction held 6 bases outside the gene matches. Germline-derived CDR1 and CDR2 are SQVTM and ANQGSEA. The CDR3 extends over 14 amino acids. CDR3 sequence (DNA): TGCAGCGTTGTGCTAGCGGGAGCCTCCAATGAGCAGTTCTTC. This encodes CSVVLAGASNEQFF.

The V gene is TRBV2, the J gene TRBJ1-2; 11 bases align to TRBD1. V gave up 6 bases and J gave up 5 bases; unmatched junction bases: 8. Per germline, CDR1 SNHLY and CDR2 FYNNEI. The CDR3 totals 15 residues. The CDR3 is CASSPGTGGWYGYTF. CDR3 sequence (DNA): TGTGCCAGCAGCCCAGGGACAGGGGGTTGGTATGGCTACACCTTC.

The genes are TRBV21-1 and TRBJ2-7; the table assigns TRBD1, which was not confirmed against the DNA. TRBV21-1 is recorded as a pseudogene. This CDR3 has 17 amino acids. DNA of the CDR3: TGTGCCAGCAGCAAAGGGCACGGGACAGGGAGCTCCTACGAGCAGTACTTC. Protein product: CASSKGHGTGSSYEQYF.

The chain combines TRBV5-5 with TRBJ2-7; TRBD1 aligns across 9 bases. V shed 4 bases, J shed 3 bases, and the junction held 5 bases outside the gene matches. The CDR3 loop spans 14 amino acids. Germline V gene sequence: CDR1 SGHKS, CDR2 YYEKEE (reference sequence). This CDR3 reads CASSPTGGVYEQYF. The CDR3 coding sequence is TGTGCCAGCAGCCCAACAGGGGGCGTCTACGAGCAGTACTTC.

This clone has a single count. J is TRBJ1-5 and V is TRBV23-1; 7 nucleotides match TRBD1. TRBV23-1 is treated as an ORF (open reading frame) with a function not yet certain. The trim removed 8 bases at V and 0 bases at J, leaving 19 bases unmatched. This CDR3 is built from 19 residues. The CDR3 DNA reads TGCGCCAGCTCGGCCCCATTGGACAGGATGGGTTATAGCAATCAGCCCCAGCATTTT. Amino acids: CASSAPLDRMGYSNQPQHF.

This CDR3 is CASSQGDRGRDEKLFF. CDR3 bases: TGCGCCAGCAGCCAAGGGGACAGGGGGCGGGATGAAAAACTGTTTTTT. The chain is built from TRBV4-1 and TRBJ1-4, with 12 bases fitting TRBD1. With 1 base clipped from V and 6 bases from J, the junction kept 3 bases outside the gene matches. The germline V gene has CDR1 MGHRA and CDR2 YSYEKL. The CDR3 contains 16 residues.

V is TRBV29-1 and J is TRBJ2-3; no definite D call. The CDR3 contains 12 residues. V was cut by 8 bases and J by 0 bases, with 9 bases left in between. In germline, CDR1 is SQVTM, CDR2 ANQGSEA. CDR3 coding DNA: TGCAGCCCTAGGCGTAGCACAGATACGCAGTATTTT. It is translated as CSPRRSTDTQYF.

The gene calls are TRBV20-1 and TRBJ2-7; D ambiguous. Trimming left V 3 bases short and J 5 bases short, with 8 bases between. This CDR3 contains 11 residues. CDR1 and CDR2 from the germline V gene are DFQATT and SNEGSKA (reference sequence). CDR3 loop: CSASLGDEQYF. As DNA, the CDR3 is TGCAGTGCTAGTCTGGGCGACGAGCAGTACTTC.